A single sample gave rise to the 2 T cell receptor beta chains below, sequenced in a study of blood T cell repertoires in COVID-19. Sequencing used immunoSEQ multiplex PCR; TCRdb keeps in-frame clones, though not all of them. In the table there are roughly 250,000 clones, about nine tenths of which are singletons. Sequenced input: PBMCs or T cells enriched from blood (not recorded which). The receptors originated from a woman between 35 and 50 years old with acute COVID-19.

The chain employs TRBV15 and TRBJ2-1; tentative D call: TRBD2 (5 bases). With 6 bases removed from V and 4 bases from J, the gap between germline ends came to 13 bases. Germline V lookup: CDR1 LNHNV, CDR2 YYDKDF (reference sequence). The CDR3 sequence is 14 residues long. The CDR3 spells CATSKRRVYNEQFF. In DNA, the CDR3 is TGTGCCACCAGTAAAAGGCGGGTTTACAATGAGCAGTTCTTC.

The chain has TRBV3-1 (or the pseudogene TRBV3-2) and TRBJ2-7; TRBD2 matches 9 bases. From germline, CDR1 is LGHDT and CDR2 YNNKEL (reference sequence). J lost 4 bases, V lost 1 base, and 14 bases had no gene match. This CDR3 has 18 residues. CDR3 coding DNA: TGTGCCAGCAGCCAAGTCCTGAGGCTAGCGGGGCTGACATACGAGCAGTACTTC. Residues: CASSQVLRLAGLTYEQYF.